The sequence of this TCR beta chain was determined in a study of sequential checkpoint blockade in melanoma. About the study: Randomization was 1:1 between first-line nivolumab→ipilimumab and ipilimumab→nivolumab.

TCRdb keeps only in-frame clones here, not all; method: immunoSEQ multiplex PCR. The repertoire holds some 10,000 clones, with about three quarters as singletons. Germline lookup yields CDR1 SGDLS and CDR2 YYNGEE. Trimming removed 7 bases from V and 2 bases from J, with 16 bases in between. The CDR3 runs to 15 residues. Indicated treatment: randomized to nivolumab then ipilimumab (arm A) or the reverse (arm B). No patient had prior DNA-damaging chemotherapy. The count of this clone is one. The sequence was obtained from a human donor with melanoma. V usage is TRBV9 and J usage is TRBJ2-1, with D tentatively TRBD1 (5 bases). Sequences were derived from CD8+ T cells sorted from blood (inferred from file names), sampled from a patient given nivolumab and ipilimumab in sequence. CDR3 region: CASSPGSTAYNEQFF. The CDR3 nucleotides are TGTGCCAGCTCCCCCGGGTCGACAGCCTACAATGAGCAGTTCTTC.